This TCR beta chain was documented in a study of cytomegalovirus exposure and HLA in healthy donors. The study, taken as a whole, reports: Presence/absence results assume similar sequencing depth per donor, which may not hold. Later analysis suggested most CMV-associated TCR beta chains were HLA-restricted.

This PCR relied on a set of 60 Vbeta primers and 13 Jbeta primers. Some clones are missing from TCRdb's copy, which holds only in-frame ones; the method was immunoSEQ multiplex PCR. The sample consists of about 190,000 clones, over 70% of them appearing once. This clone was observed a single time. Its target is unknown. All the people who gave samples were healthy bone marrow donors. CDR3 length: 15 residues. The ends lost 2 bases at V and 5 bases at J; junction bases unmatched: 4. CDR1 and CDR2 from the germline V gene are MNHEY and SMNVEV (reference sequence). This TCR came from a middle-aged man in good health and CMV-seronegative. Sequencing input: PBMCs. The chain links TRBV27 to TRBJ1-1, with TRBD1 matching 11 bases. The CDR3 DNA reads TGTGCCAGCAGTTTAACGCGGGACAGGGGGACTGAAGCTTTCTTT. It yields the protein CASSLTRDRGTEAFF.